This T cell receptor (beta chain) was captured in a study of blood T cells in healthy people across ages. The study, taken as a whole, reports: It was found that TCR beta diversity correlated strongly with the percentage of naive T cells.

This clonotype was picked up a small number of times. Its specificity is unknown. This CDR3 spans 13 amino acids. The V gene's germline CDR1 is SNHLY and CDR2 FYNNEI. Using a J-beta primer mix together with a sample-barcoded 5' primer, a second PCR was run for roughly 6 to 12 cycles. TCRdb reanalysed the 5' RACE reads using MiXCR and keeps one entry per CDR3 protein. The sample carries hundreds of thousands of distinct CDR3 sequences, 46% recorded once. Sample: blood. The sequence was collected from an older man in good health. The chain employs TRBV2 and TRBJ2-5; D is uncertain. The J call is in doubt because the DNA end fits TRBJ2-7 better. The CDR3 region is CASSAYVLNEQYF. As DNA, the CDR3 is TGTGCCAGCAGTGCTTATGTTTTGAACGAGCAGTACTTC.